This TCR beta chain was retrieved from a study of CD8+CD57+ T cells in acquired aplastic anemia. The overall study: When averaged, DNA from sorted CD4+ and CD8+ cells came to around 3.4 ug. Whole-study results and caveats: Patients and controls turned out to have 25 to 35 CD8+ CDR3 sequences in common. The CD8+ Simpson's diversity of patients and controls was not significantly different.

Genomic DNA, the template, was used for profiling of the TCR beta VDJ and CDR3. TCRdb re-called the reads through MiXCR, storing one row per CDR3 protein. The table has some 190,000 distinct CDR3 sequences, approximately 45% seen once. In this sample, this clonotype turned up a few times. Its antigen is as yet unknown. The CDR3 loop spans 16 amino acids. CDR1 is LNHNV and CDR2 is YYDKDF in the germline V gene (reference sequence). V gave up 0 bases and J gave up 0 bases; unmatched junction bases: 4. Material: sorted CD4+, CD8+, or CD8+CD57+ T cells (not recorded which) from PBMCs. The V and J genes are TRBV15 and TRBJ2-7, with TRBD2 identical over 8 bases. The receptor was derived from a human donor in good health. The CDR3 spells CATSRDTLADSYEQYF. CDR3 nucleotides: TGTGCCACCAGCAGAGATACACTAGCGGACTCCTACGAGCAGTACTTC.